This T cell receptor (beta chain) was retrieved from a study of shared clonotypes between healthy human individuals. V dropped 2 bases and J dropped 1 base, with 7 bases sitting between them. Germline loops: CDR1 SGHNT, CDR2 YYREEE (reference sequence). The CDR3 is 13 residues long. As processed by the authors: There were no quality scores in the junction-only immunoSEQ sequences, so filtering differed. Libraries were prepared by immunoSEQ multiplex PCR; TCRdb keeps only in-frame clonotypes and omits some of them. V, J and clone size derive from that table, while D and trimming were established from the DNA sequence. Among around 2,100,000 clones, roughly 95% were seen once, and the ten largest hold more than 0.9%. The naive CD8 fraction comprised CD45RO-negative cells positively selected for CCR7 and excluded terminally differentiated effector memory CD45RA+ cells.

Sequencing was performed on naive CD8+ T cells sorted from blood. The chain joins TRBV5-4 to TRBJ2-7, with no clear D. The sequence was obtained from a man aged 18-30 years in good health. This chain's CDR3 is CASSFLASYEQYF. The CDR3 DNA follows: TGTGCCAGCAGCTTCTTAGCTTCCTACGAGCAGTACTTC.